A single sample is the source of the 16 T cell receptor beta chains below, sequenced in a study of PD-L1 blockade in urothelial cancer. TCRdb's copy holds only in-frame clones and misses some; the assay was immunoSEQ multiplex PCR. Of 87,000 or so clones in the sample, about four fifths are singletons; the top ten hold roughly 2%. Time point defined: pretreatment peripheral blood. Material: PBMCs, obtained around atezolizumab (anti-PD-L1) treatment. The receptors here all came from a man between 60 and 75 years old with urothelial cancer.

This clone was recorded a few times. V usage is TRBV7-2 and J usage is TRBJ1-1; D uncertain. The CDR3 has 15 residues. Germline lookup yields CDR1 SGHTA and CDR2 FQGNSA. V dropped 1 base and J dropped 1 base, with 10 bases sitting between them. The DNA for the CDR3 is TGTGCCAGCAGCTTAGGGGCATTGAGGAACACTGAAGCTTTCTTT. It codes for CASSLGALRNTEAFF.

This clone was observed once. The chain uses TRBV10-3 and TRBJ2-1; 14 bases fit TRBD2. Germline V gene data show CDR1 as ENHRY and CDR2 as SYGVKD. The V and J ends lost 3 bases and 8 bases, in that order; junction bases with no gene match: 18. The length of the CDR3 is 20 residues. The CDR3 sequence is CAISDPRPGQGTSGGYEQFF. The CDR3 DNA sequence: TGTGCCATCAGTGACCCCCGGCCGGGACAAGGGACTAGCGGGGGATATGAGCAGTTCTTC.

The chain uses TRBV30 and TRBJ1-5; TRBD1 agrees at 9 bases. This CDR3 spans 15 amino acids. With V trimmed by 1 base and J by 4 bases, 5 bases remained unmatched. The germline gives CDR1 GTSNPN, CDR2 SVGIG (reference sequence). CDR3 region: CAWSGLGQGNQPQHF. CDR3 DNA: TGTGCCTGGAGTGGTTTAGGACAGGGGAATCAGCCCCAGCATTTT.

This clone was counted only a few times. The genes are TRBV7-2 and TRBJ2-2; TRBD2 might be the D (5 bases). Trimming shortened V by 7 bases and J by 2 bases, and 17 bases separated the two germline ends. The CDR3 is 16 amino acids. CDR1 SGHTA and CDR2 FQGNSA come from the germline V gene. The CDR3 nucleotides read TGTGCCAGCAACTTCTGGGGAGCAGACAACACCGGGGAGCTGTTTTTT. This gives the protein CASNFWGADNTGELFF.

The V gene is TRBV30, the J gene TRBJ1-1, with TRBD1 matching over 10 bases. Germline CDR1 is GTSNPN and CDR2 is SVGIG (reference sequence). The V gene end was trimmed by 5 bases and the J gene end by 3 bases; junction bases not matched to a gene: 12. The CDR3 sequence is 16 residues long. CDR3: CAWETGGSVGYTEAFF. The CDR3 DNA is TGTGCCTGGGAGACAGGGGGCTCAGTTGGGTACACTGAAGCTTTCTTT.

The chain combines TRBV6-1 with TRBJ1-1; 8 bases match TRBD1. Trimming removed 4 bases from V and 5 bases from J; junction bases left unmatched: 6. The CDR3 is 14 amino acids. Per the germline V gene, CDR1 is MNHNS and CDR2 is SASEGT. The CDR3 reads CASSGTGSLTEAFF. The CDR3 region has the DNA TGTGCCAGCAGTGGGACAGGGAGTTTGACTGAAGCTTTCTTT.

The table lists this clone with a count of one. V and J are TRBV18 and TRBJ2-2; 10 nucleotides align to TRBD1. The V and J ends lost 0 bases and 0 bases, in that order; junction bases with no gene match: 1. CDR1 and CDR2 from the germline V gene are KGHSH and LQKENI. This CDR3 is built from 17 residues. The CDR3 protein is CASSPPGTGANTGELFF. The CDR3 nucleotides are TGTGCCAGCTCACCACCTGGGACAGGGGCGAACACCGGGGAGCTGTTTTTT.

V is TRBV9 and J is TRBJ1-3, with D unresolved. This CDR3 is built from 16 residues. With 0 bases removed from V and 0 bases from J, the gap between germline ends came to 10 bases. Per germline, CDR1 SGDLS and CDR2 YYNGEE. The chain's CDR3 is CASSVDGWSSGNTIYF. The DNA of the CDR3 is TGTGCCAGCAGCGTAGACGGCTGGAGCTCTGGAAACACCATATATTTT.

V gene TRBV11-3 combines with J gene TRBJ2-1; the match to TRBD2 covers 12 bases. The CDR3 sequence is 14 residues long. Germline CDR1 SGHNT, CDR2 YENEEA. J was trimmed by 8 bases and V by 3 bases; bases with no gene match: 2. CDR3 region: CASSLTSGSHEQFF. The CDR3 DNA is TGTGCCAGCAGCTTGACTAGCGGGAGCCATGAGCAGTTCTTC.

The chain employs TRBV2 and TRBJ1-3; perhaps TRBD1 as D (6 bases). V was shortened by 7 bases and J by 3 bases, with 10 bases between the two germline ends. Germline values: CDR1 SNHLY, CDR2 FYNNEI. The length of the CDR3 is 13 residues. CDR3 in DNA: TGTGCCAGCATCCCCAGGGGTGGAAACACCATATATTTT. Protein: CASIPRGGNTIYF.

This clone has a single count. The chain has TRBV15 and TRBJ2-1; D is ambiguous. The CDR3 has 12 amino acids. Trimming stripped 1 base from V and 10 bases from J, with 8 bases between. The germline gives CDR1 LNHNV, CDR2 YYDKDF (reference sequence). Here the CDR3 DNA reads TGTGCCACCAGCAGAGGTCAGATAGAGCAGTTCTTC. Translating it yields CATSRGQIEQFF.

This sequence joins TRBV7-2 and TRBJ1-3; a weak D match, TRBD1 (6 bases). Germline V gene data show CDR1 as SGHTA and CDR2 as FQGNSA. The CDR3 loop spans 14 amino acids. Trimming shortened V by 4 bases and J by 4 bases, and 11 bases separated the two germline ends. The CDR3 is CASSYGQRGNTIYF. The CDR3 bases are TGTGCCAGCAGCTATGGACAGAGGGGAAACACCATATATTTT.

The chain couples TRBV6-1 to TRBJ1-2; D uncertain. Trimming stripped 2 bases from V and 8 bases from J, with 12 bases between. Germline values: CDR1 MNHNS, CDR2 SASEGT. There are 13 residues in the CDR3. DNA of the CDR3: TGTGCCAGCAGTGAATCGCCGTTGCGAGGCTACACCTTC. Its protein is CASSESPLRGYTF.

V gene TRBV6-5 combines with J gene TRBJ1-2, with 10 bases that match TRBD1. This CDR3 contains 14 residues. V was clipped by 6 bases and J by 2 bases; unmatched bases: 3. The germline V gene encodes CDR1 MNHEY and CDR2 SVGAGI. The CDR3 is CASSPGQGNYGYTF. Written as DNA, the CDR3 is TGTGCCAGCAGCCCGGGACAGGGGAACTATGGCTACACCTTC.

The J gene is TRBJ2-5, the V gene TRBV7-3, with no clear D. Germline V gene data show CDR1 as SGHTA and CDR2 as FQGTGA. The CDR3 covers 14 residues. V lost 4 bases and J 5 bases, leaving 14 bases between the germline ends. CDR3 coding DNA: TGTGCCAGCAGCTCCCCGTCTACCCCGGAGACCCAGTACTTC. Residues: CASSSPSTPETQYF.

This clone was counted a few times. This chain links TRBV5-4 with TRBJ1-4; D remains unclear. V was trimmed by 5 bases and J by 0 bases, leaving 14 bases between them. The germline gives CDR1 SGHNT, CDR2 YYREEE (reference sequence). The CDR3 has 16 amino acids. CDR3 sequence: CASSPTAGTTNEKLFF. DNA of the CDR3: TGTGCCAGCAGTCCCACGGCAGGCACAACTAATGAAAAACTGTTTTTT.